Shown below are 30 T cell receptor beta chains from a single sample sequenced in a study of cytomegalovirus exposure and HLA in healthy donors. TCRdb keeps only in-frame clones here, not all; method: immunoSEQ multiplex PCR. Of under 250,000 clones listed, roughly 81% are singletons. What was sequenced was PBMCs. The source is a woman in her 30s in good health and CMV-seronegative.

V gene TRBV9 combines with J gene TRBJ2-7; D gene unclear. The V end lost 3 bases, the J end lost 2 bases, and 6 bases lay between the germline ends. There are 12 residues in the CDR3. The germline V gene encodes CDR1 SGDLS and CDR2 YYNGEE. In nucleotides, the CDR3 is TGTGCCAGCAGCGCCGGTACCTACGAGCAGTACTTC. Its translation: CASSAGTYEQYF.

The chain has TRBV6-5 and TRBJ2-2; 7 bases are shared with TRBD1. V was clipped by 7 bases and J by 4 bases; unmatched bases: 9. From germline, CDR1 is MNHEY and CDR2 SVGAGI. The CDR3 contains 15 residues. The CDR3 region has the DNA TGTGCCAGCACCCCCGGGACAGCGAGCACCGGGGAGCTGTTTTTT. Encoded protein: CASTPGTASTGELFF.

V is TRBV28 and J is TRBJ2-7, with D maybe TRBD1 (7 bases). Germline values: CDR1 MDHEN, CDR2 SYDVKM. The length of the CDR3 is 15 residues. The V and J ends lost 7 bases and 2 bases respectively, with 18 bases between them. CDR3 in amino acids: CASTGGGQATYEQYF. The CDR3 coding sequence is TGTGCCAGCACCGGGGGTGGACAGGCTACCTACGAGCAGTACTTC.

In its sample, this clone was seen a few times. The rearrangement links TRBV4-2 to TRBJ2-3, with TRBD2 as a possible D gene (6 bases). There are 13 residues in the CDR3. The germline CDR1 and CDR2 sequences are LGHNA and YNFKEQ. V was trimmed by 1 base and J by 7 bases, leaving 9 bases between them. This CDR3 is CASSQGDLYTQYF. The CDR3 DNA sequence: TGTGCCAGCAGCCAAGGGGACTTGTATACGCAGTATTTT.

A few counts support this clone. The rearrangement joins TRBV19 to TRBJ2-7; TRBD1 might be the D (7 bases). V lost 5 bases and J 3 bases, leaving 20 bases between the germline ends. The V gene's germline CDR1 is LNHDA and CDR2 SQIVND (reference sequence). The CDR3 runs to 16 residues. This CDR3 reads CASSSLRQGGGYEQYF. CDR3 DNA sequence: TGTGCCAGTAGTTCCCTCCGACAGGGAGGAGGCTACGAGCAGTACTTC.

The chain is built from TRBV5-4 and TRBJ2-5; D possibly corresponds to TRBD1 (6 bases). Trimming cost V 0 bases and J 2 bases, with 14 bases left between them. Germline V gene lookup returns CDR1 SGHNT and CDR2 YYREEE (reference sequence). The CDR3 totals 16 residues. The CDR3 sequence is CASSLAGTTGQETQYF. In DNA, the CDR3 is TGTGCCAGCAGCTTGGCCGGGACAACCGGTCAAGAGACCCAGTACTTC.

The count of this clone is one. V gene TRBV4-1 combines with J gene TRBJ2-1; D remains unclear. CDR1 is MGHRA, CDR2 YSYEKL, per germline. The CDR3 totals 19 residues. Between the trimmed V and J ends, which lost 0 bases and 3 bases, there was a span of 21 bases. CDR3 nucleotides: TGCGCCAGCAGCCAAGACGAGCCGGTTACTAACATAATCTACAATGAGCAGTTCTTC. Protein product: CASSQDEPVTNIIYNEQFF.

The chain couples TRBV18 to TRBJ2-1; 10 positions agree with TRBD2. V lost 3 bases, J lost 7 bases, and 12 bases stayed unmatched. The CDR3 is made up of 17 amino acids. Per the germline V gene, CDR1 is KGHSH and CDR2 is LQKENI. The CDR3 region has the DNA TGTGCCAGCTCACCTCAGTCAGCGGGGGGGCTGTGGAATGAGCAGTTCTTC. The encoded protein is CASSPQSAGGLWNEQFF.

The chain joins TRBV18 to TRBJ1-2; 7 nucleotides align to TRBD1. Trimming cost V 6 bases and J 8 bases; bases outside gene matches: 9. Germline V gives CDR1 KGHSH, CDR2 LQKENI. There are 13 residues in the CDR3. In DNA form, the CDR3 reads TGTGCCAGCTCGAGGGACAGCCTCACGGGCTACACCTTC. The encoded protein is CASSRDSLTGYTF.

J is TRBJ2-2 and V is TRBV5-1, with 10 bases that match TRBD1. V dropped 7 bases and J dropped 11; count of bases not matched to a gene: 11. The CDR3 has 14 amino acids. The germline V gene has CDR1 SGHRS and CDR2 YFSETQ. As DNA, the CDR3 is TGCGCCAGCTCCGGGACAGGGGTCCTACCTGAGCTGTTTTTT. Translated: CASSGTGVLPELFF. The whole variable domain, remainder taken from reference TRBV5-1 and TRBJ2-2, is KAGVTQTPRYLIKTRGQQVTLSCSPISGHRSVSWYQQTPGQGLQFLFEYFSETQRNKGNFPGRFSGRQFSNSRSEMNVSTLELGDSALYLCASSGTGVLPELFFGEGSRLTVL.

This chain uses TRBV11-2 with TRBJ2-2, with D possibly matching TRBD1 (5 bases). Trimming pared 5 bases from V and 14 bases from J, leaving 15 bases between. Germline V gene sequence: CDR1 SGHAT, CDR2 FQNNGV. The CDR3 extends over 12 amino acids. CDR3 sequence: CASSPPGYFLFF. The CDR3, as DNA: TGTGCCAGCAGCCCCCCAGGGTATTTTCTGTTTTTT.

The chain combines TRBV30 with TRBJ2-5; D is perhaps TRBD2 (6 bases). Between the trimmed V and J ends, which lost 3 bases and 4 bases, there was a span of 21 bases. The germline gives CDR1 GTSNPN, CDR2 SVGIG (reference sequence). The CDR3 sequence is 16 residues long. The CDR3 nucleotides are TGTGCCTGGAGCGGAGGGGTGCGGGGTGCCGGAGAGACCCAGTACTTC. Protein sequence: CAWSGGVRGAGETQYF. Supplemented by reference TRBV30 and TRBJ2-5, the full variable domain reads SQTIHQWPATLVQPVGSPLSLECTVEGTSNPNLYWYRQAAGRGLQLLFYSVGIGQISSEVPQNLSASRPQDRQFILSSKKLLLSDSGFYLCAWSGGVRGAGETQYFGPGTRLLVL.

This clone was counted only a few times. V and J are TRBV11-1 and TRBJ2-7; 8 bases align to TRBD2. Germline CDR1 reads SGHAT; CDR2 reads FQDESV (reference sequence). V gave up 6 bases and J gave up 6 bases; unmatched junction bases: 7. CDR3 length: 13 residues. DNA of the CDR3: TGTGCCAGCAGTAATCGGGAGGGCCCCGAGCAGTACTTC. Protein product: CASSNREGPEQYF.

CDR3 sequence reads: CASRGSGNNEQFF. The CDR3 region has the DNA TGCGCCAGCAGAGGTAGCGGAAACAATGAGCAGTTCTTC. V is TRBV10-1 and J is TRBJ2-1, with D maybe TRBD2 (6 bases). The CDR3 sequence is 13 residues long. Germline V lookup: CDR1 WNHNN, CDR2 SYGVQD (reference sequence). Trimming took 6 bases from V and 5 from J, leaving 11 bases between them.

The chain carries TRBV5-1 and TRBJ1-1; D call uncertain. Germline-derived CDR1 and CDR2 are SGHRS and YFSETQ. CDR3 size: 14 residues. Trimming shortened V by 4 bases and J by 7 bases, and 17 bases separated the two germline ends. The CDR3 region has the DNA TGCGCCAGCAGCCCCCTGGCAGCGGGCGGTGAAGCTTTCTTT. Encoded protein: CASSPLAAGGEAFF.

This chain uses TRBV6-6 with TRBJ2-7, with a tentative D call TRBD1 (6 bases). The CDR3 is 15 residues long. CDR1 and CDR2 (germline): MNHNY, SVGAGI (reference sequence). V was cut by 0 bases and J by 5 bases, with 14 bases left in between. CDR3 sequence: CASSYSPGVSDEQYF. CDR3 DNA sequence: TGTGCCAGCAGTTACTCCCCAGGGGTGTCCGACGAGCAGTACTTC.

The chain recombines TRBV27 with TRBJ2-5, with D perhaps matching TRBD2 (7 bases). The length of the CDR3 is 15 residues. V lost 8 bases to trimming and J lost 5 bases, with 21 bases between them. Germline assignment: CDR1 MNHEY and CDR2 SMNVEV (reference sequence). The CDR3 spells CASAVAGGRTETQYF. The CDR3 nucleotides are TGTGCCAGCGCTGTGGCCGGGGGGCGGACGGAGACCCAGTACTTC.

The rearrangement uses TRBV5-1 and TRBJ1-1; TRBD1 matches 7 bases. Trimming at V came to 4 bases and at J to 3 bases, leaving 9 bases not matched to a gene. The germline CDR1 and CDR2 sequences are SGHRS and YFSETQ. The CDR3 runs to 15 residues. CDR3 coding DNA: TGCGCCAGCAGCCCCCCGTACAGGGGATACACTGAAGCTTTCTTT. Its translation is CASSPPYRGYTEAFF.

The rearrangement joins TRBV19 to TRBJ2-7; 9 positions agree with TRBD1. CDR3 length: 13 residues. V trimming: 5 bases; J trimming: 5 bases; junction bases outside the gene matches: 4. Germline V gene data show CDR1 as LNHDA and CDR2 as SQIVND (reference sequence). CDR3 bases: TGTGCCAGTAGTCTCCGGACAGGGGACGAGCAGTACTTC. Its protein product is CASSLRTGDEQYF.

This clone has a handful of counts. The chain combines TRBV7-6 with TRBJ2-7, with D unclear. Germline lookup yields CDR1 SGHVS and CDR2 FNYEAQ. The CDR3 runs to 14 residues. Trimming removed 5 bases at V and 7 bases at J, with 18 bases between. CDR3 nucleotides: TGTGCCAGCAGCGACCCTAAGAAGAAGAGGGAGCAGTACTTC. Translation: CASSDPKKKREQYF.

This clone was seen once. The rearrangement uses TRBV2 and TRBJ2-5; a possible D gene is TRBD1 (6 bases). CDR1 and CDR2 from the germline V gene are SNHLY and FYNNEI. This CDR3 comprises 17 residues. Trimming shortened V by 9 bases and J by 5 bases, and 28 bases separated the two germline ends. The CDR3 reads CASPNPFRDNRRETQYF. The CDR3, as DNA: TGTGCCAGTCCTAACCCTTTCCGGGACAACCGGCGGGAGACCCAGTACTTC.

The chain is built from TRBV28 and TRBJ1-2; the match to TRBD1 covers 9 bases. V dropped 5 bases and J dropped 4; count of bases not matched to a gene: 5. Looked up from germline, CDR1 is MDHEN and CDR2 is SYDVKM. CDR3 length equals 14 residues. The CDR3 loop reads CASSLDRGSYGYTF. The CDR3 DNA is TGTGCCAGCAGTCTTGACAGGGGGAGCTATGGCTACACCTTC.

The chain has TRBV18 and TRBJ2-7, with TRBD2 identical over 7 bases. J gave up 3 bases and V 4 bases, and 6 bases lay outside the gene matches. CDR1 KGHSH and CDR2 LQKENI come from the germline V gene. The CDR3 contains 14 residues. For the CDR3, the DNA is TGTGCCAGCTCACGGGAGGGAAGAGGCTACGAGCAGTACTTC. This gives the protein CASSREGRGYEQYF.

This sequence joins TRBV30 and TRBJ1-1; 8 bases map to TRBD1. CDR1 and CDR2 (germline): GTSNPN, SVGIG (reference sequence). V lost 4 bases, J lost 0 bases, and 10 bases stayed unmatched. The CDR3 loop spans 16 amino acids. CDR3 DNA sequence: TGTGCCTGGACACCTCGGGCAGGGGGCATGAACACTGAAGCTTTCTTT. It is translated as CAWTPRAGGMNTEAFF.

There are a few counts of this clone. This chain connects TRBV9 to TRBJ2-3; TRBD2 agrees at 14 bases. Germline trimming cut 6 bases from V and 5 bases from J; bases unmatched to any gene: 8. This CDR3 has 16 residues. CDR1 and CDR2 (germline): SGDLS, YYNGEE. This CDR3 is CASTETSGRAKDTQYF. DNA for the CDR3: TGTGCCAGCACCGAGACTAGCGGGAGGGCCAAAGATACGCAGTATTTT.

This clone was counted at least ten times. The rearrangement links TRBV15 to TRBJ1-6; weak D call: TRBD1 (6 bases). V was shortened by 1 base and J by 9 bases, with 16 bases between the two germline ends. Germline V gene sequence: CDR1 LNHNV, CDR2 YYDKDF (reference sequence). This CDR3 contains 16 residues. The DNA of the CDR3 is TGTGCCACCAGCAGAGGGGGTGAGACAGGTGGTTCACCCCTCCACTTT. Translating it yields CATSRGGETGGSPLHF. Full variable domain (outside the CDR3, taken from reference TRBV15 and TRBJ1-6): DAMVIQNPRYQVTQFGKPVTLSCSQTLNHNVMYWYQQKSSQAPKLLFHYYDKDFNNEADTPDNFQSRRPNTSFCFLDIRSPGLGDTAMYLCATSRGGETGGSPLHFGNGTRLTVT.

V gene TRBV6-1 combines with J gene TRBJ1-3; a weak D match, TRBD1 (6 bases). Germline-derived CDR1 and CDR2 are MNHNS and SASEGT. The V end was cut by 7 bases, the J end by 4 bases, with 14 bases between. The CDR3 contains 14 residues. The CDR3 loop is CASNSPGTGNTIYF. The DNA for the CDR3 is TGTGCCAGCAATTCTCCGGGGACAGGAAACACCATATATTTT.

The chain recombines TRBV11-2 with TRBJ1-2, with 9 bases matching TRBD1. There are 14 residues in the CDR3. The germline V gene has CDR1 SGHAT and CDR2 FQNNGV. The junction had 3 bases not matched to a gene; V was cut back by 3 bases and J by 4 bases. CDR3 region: CASSLDRGGYGYTF. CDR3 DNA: TGTGCCAGCAGCTTGGACAGGGGAGGCTATGGCTACACCTTC.

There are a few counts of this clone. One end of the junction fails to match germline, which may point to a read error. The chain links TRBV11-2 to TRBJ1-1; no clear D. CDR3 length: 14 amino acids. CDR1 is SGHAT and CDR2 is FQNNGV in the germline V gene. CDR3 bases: TGTGCCAGCACCTTAATGTTCGGTGTCACTGAAGCTTTCTTT. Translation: CASTLMFGVTEAFF.

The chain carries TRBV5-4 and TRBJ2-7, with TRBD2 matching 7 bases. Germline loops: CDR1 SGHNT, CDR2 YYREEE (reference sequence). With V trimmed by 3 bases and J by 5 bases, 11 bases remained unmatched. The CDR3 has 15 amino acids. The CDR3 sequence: CASSWGGGGLDEQYF. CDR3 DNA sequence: TGTGCCAGCAGCTGGGGCGGGGGAGGGCTGGACGAGCAGTACTTC.